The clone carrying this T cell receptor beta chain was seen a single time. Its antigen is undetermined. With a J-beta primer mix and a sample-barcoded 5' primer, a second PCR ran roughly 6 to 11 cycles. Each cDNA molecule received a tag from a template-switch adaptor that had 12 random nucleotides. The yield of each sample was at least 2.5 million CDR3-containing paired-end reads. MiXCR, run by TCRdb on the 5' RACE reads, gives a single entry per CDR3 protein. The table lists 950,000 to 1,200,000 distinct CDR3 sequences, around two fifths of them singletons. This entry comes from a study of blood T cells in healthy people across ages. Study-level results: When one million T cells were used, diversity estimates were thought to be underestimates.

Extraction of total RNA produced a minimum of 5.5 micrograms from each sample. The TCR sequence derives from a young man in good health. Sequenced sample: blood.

In DNA form, the CDR3 reads TGTGCCAGCAGTGCAGGGGCAGGGAGTTGGGATGAGCAGTTCTTC. Its translation is CASSAGAGSWDEQFF. This chain connects TRBV9 to TRBJ2-1, with D perhaps TRBD1 (6 bases). The CDR3 has 15 amino acids. Germline CDR1 reads SGDLS; CDR2 reads YYNGEE. Trimming removed 5 bases at V and 8 bases at J, with 20 bases between.